Below, 5 T cell receptor beta chains from the same sample are listed, as sequenced in a study of response to subunit inactivated influenza vaccine. TCRdb reanalysed the RT-PCR reads using MiXCR and keeps one entry per CDR3 protein. The sample consists of about 700,000 distinct CDR3 sequences, 14% of them appearing once. This material consisted of PBMCs from blood, taken 14 to 15 days before vaccination. The receptors derive from a man aged 50-60 years who received an inactivated influenza vaccine.

This clonotype was observed a handful of times. This chain uses TRBV6-2 or TRBV6-3 with TRBJ2-1; 9 nucleotides align to TRBD2. Germline assignment: CDR1 MNHEY and CDR2 SVGEGT. The CDR3 has 14 residues. The trim removed 0 bases at V and 6 bases at J, leaving 0 bases unmatched. The CDR3 DNA reads TGTGCCAGCAGTTACTCAGCGGGGGGCAATGAGCAGTTCTTC. Residues: CASSYSAGGNEQFF.

This clonotype was seen at least ten times. The chain combines TRBV18 with TRBJ1-1; a weak D match, TRBD1 (5 bases). Trimming removed 3 bases from V and 6 bases from J, with 8 bases in between. Germline V gene data show CDR1 as KGHSH and CDR2 as LQKENI. The CDR3 sequence is 12 residues long. The CDR3 nucleotides are TGTGCCAGCTCACCGGGACTCTCTGAAGCTTTCTTT. Translation: CASSPGLSEAFF.

This clonotype was seen only a few times. The rearrangement links TRBV11-2 to TRBJ2-3; 13 bases map to TRBD2. CDR1 SGHAT and CDR2 FQNNGV come from the germline V gene. With V trimmed by 0 bases and J by 1 base, 10 bases remained unmatched. The CDR3 consists of 20 residues. CDR3 DNA: TGTGCCAGCAGCTTAGATCGGACTAGCGGGAGAGGGTGTGGCACAGATACGCAGTATTTT. Translation: CASSLDRTSGRGCGTDTQYF.

This clonotype was detected only a few times. The genes are TRBV4-2 and TRBJ1-2; 8 nucleotides match TRBD1. The J segment lost 8 bases and the V segment lost 0 bases, leaving 5 bases of the junction unmatched. CDR3 length: 14 amino acids. CDR1 and CDR2 (germline): LGHNA, YNFKEQ. The CDR3 sequence is CASSQDGTGGGYTF. The CDR3 DNA is TGTGCCAGCAGCCAAGATGGGACAGGCGGGGGCTACACCTTC.

This chain uses TRBV7-2 with TRBJ2-7, with a weak D call TRBD2 (6 bases). V was pared by 5 bases and J by 2 bases, with 22 bases between. The CDR3 runs 17 residues. Germline V CDR1 and CDR2: SGHTA, FQGNSA. The CDR3 protein is CASSRGSDVGLTYEQYF. The DNA for the CDR3 is TGTGCCAGCAGCCGGGGGTCGGACGTAGGCCTTACCTACGAGCAGTACTTC.